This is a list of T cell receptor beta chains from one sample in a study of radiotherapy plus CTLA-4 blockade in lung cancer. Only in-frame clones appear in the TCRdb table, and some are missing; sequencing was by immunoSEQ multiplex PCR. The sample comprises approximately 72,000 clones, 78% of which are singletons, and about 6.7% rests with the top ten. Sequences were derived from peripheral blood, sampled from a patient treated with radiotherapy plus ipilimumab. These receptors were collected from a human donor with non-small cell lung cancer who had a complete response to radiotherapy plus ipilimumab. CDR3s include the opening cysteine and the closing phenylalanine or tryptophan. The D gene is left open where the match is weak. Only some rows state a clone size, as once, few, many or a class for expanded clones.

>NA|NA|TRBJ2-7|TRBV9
TGTGCCAGCAGCGTAGCTGGGGGGGGGACAAACCCCTACGAGCAGTACTTC
CASSVAGGGTNPYEQYF
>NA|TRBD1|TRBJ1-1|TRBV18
TGTGCCAGCTCAGGGACAGGGGGGAACACTGAAGCTTTCTTT
CASSGTGGNTEAFF
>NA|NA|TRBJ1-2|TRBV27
TGTGCCAGCAGTTTATGGGGGGCCTCGGGCGGCTACACCTTC
CASSLWGASGGYTF
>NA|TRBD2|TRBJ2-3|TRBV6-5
TGTGCCAGCAGTTACCGCGGGGGGGCCACAGATACGCAGTATTTT
CASSYRGGATDTQYF
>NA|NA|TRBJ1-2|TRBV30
TGTGCCTGGAGTGGAAGGGCAAACTATGGCTACACCTTC
CAWSGRANYGYTF
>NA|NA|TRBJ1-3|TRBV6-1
TGTGCCAGCAGTGAAGCGTTCGGGGTTCGTGGAAACACCATATATTTT
CASSEAFGVRGNTIYF
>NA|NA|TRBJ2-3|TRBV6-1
TGTGCCACTCAGACGGGGGCAGGGGGCACAGATACGCAGTATTTT
CATQTGAGGTDTQYF
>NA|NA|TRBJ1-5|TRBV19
TGTGCCAGTATTCCGCAAGGGGTTAGCAATCAGCCCCAGCATTTT
CASIPQGVSNQPQHF
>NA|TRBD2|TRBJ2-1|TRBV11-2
TGTGCCAGCAGCCCAATCCCGCGCGGCGGGCGGGGGGGGCAGTTCTTC
CASSPIPRGGRGGQFF
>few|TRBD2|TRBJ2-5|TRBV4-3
TGCGCCAGCAGCCGGACTAGGCAAGAGACCCAGTACTTC
CASSRTRQETQYF
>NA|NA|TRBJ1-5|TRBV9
TGTGCCAGCAGCGATCCAAAGCTGGAGCCGGGACAGCCCCAGCATTTT
CASSDPKLEPGQPQHF
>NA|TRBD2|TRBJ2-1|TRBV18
TGTGCCAGCTCAGAACCGGGGCTAGCGGGACGCGATGAGCAGTTCTTC
CASSEPGLAGRDEQFF
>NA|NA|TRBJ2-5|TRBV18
TGTGCCAGCTCACCACCGGCCATTCGGGAGACCCAGTACTTC
CASSPPAIRETQYF
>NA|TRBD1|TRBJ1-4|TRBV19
TGTGCCAGTAACACCGGGACAGGGTATACAACTAATGAAAAACTGTTTTTT
CASNTGTGYTTNEKLFF
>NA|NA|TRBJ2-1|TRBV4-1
TGCGCCAGCAGCCAAGATGCGGGGAGCTCCTACAATGAGCAGTTCTTC
CASSQDAGSSYNEQFF
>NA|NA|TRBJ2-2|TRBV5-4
TGTGCCAGCAGCCAAAACGGCAGGGAAGGATGGACCGGGGAGCTGTTTTTT
CASSQNGREGWTGELFF
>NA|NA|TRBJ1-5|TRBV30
TGTGCCTGGAGTTCCTTCAATCAGCCCCAGCATTTT
CAWSSFNQPQHF
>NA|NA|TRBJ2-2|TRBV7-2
TGTGCCAGCAGCTTAGTCGGAGTCGTGAACACCGGGGAGCTGTTTTTT
CASSLVGVVNTGELFF
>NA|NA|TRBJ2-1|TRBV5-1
TGCGCCAGCAGCTTGGGTGGGAATGAGCAGTTCTTC
CASSLGGNEQFF
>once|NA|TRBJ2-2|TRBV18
TGTGCCAGCTCACCACCGGAAAGGAACACCGGGGAGCTGTTTTTT
CASSPPERNTGELFF
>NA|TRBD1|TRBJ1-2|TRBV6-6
TGTGCCAGCAGTTACATGGGACAGGAATATGGCTACACCTTC
CASSYMGQEYGYTF
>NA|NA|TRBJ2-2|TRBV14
TGTGCCAGCAGCCAAGATCCGAACACCGGGGAGCTGTTTTTT
CASSQDPNTGELFF
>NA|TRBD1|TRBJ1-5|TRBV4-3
TGCGCCAGCAGCCGGGACAGGAGCAATCAGCCCCAGCATTTT
CASSRDRSNQPQHF
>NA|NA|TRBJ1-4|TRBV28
TGTGCCAGCAGTGGTCCACCCCAAGGACGCAATGAAAAACTGTTTTTT
CASSGPPQGRNEKLFF
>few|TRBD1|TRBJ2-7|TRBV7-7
TGTGCTAGCAGCTTGGGTGGCGGGACAGGGGGCAGGGAGCAGTACTTC
CASSLGGGTGGREQYF
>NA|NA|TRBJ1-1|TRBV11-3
TGTGCCAGCGAGAAGAGTTCTGAAGCTTTCTTT
CASEKSSEAFF
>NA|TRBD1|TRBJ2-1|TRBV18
TGTGCCAGCTCACGAGATCGGACAGGGGGCTCCTACAATGAGCAGTTCTTC
CASSRDRTGGSYNEQFF
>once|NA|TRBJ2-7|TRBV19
TGTGCCAGTAGTATCGCCGATTCGAGCTCCTACGAGCAGTACTTC
CASSIADSSSYEQYF
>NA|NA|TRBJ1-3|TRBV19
TGTGCCAGTAGTCGGAACAGCTACTCTGGAAACACCATATATTTT
CASSRNSYSGNTIYF
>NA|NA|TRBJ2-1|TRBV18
TGTGCCAGCTCACCAACCGACAGGAACAATGAGCAGTTCTTC
CASSPTDRNNEQFF
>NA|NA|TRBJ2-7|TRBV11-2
TGTGCCAGCAGCTTCCAGGCTAGCGAAGCCTACGAGCAGTACTTC
CASSFQASEAYEQYF
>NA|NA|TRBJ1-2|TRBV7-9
TGTGCCAGCAGCGTCGGAGCTAACTATGGCTACACCTTC
CASSVGANYGYTF
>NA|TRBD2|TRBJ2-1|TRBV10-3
TGTGCCATCAGAGACCCGGGACTAGCGGGCCATGAGCAGTTCTTC
CAIRDPGLAGHEQFF
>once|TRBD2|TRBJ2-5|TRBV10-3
TGTGCCATCAGTCTGACTAGCGGGTTCCAAGAGACCCAGTACTTC
CAISLTSGFQETQYF
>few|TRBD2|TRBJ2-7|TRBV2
TGTGCCAGCGGGAGGGAGACTAGCGGGGACGAGCAGTACTTC
CASGRETSGDEQYF
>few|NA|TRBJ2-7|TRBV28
TGTGCCAGCAGTCTAAAGGATTACGAGCAGTACTTC
CASSLKDYEQYF
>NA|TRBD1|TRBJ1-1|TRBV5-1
TGCGCCAGCAGCCCAGCAAAGGGGGCGAACACTGAAGCTTTCTTT
CASSPAKGANTEAFF
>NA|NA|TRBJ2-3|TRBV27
TGTGCCAGCACCCGTACAGGGATGGGCGCCACAGATACGCAGTATTTT
CASTRTGMGATDTQYF
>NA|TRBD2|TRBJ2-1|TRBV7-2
TGTGCCAGCAGCTTAGAACTAGCGGGAGGGCAGTTCTTC
CASSLELAGGQFF
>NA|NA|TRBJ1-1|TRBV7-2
TGTGCCAGCAGAGAGGACACCTACACTGAAGCTTTCTTT
CASREDTYTEAFF
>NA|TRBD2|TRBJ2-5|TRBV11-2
TGTGCCAGCAGCTCCCCCACTAGCGGGGGGGCCCGGGAGACCCAGTACTTC
CASSSPTSGGARETQYF
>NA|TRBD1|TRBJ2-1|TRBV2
TGTGCCAGCAGTGAGGACAGGGGTGAGCAGTTCTTC
CASSEDRGEQFF
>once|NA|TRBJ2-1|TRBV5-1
TGCGCCAGCAGCTTGGTTCAGGCTACATACAATGAGCAGTTCTTC
CASSLVQATYNEQFF